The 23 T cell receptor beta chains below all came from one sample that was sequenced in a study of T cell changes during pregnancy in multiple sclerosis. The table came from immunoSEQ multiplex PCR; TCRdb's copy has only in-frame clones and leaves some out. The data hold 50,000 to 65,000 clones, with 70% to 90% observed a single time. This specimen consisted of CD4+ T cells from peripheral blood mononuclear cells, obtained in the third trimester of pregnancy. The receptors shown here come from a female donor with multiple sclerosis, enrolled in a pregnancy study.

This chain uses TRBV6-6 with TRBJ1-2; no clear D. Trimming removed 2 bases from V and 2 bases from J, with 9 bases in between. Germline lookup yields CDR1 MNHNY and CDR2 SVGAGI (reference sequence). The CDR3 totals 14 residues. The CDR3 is CASSYEVDNYGYTF. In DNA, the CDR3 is TGTGCCAGCAGTTACGAGGTAGACAACTATGGCTACACCTTC.

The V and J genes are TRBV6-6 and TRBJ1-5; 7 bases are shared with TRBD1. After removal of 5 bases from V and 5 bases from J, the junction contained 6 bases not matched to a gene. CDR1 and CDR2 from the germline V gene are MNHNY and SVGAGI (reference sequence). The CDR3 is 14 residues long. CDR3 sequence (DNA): TGTGCCAGCAGTCTGAGGGACAGTTATCAGCCCCAGCATTTT. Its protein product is CASSLRDSYQPQHF.

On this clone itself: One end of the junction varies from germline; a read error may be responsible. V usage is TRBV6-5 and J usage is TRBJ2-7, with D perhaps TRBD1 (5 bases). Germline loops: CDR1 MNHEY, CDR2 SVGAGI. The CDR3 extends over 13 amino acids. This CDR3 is CASSESKGSGRHF. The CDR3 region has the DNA TGTGCCAGCAGTGAAAGTAAGGGTTCAGGGCGGCACTTC.

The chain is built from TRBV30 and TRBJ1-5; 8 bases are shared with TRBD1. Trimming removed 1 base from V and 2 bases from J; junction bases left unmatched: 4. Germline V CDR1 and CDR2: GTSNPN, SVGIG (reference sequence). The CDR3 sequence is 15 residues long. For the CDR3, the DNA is TGTGCCTGGAGTGGGCAGGGGGCCGGCAATCAGCCCCAGCATTTT. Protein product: CAWSGQGAGNQPQHF.

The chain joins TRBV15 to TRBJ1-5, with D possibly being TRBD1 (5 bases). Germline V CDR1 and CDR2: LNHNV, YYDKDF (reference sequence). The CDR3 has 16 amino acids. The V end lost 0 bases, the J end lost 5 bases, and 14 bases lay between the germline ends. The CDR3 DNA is TGTGCCACCAGCAGAGACGACTTCGCAGGGCATCAGCCCCAGCATTTT. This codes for CATSRDDFAGHQPQHF.

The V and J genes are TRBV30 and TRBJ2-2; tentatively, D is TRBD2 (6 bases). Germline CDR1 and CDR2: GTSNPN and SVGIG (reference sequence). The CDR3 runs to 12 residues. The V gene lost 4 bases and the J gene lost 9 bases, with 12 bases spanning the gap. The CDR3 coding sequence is TGTGCCTGGACCAGCGGGCGACGGGAGCTGTTTTTT. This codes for CAWTSGRRELFF. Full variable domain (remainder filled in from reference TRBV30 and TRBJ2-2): SQTIHQWPATLVQPVGSPLSLECTVEGTSNPNLYWYRQAAGRGLQLLFYSVGIGQISSEVPQNLSASRPQDRQFILSSKKLLLSDSGFYLCAWTSGRRELFFGEGSRLTVL.

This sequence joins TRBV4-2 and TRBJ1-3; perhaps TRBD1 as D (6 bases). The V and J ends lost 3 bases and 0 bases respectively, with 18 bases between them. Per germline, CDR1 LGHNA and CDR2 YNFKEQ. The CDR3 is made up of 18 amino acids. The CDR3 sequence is CASSHLPPGGGSGNTIYF. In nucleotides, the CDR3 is TGTGCCAGCAGCCATCTCCCTCCGGGGGGCGGCTCTGGAAACACCATATATTTT.

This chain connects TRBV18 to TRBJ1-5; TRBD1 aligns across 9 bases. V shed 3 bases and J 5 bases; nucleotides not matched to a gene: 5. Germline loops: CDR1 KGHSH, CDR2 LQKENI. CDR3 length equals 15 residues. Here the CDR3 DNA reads TGTGCCAGCTCACCTCGGGACAGGGAGGATCAGCCCCAGCATTTT. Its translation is CASSPRDREDQPQHF.

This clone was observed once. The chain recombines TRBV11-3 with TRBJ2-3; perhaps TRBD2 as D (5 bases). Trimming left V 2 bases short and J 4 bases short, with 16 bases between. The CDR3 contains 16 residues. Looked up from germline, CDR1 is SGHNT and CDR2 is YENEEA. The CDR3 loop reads CASSLNVFGVADTQYF. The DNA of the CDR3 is TGTGCCAGCAGCTTAAATGTCTTCGGGGTTGCAGATACGCAGTATTTT.

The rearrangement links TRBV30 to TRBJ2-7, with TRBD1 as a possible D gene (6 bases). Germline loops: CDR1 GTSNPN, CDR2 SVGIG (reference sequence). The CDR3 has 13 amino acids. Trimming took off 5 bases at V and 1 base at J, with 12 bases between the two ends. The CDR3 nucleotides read TGTGCCTGGGGTAGACAGGCATCCTACGAGCAGTACTTC. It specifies CAWGRQASYEQYF.

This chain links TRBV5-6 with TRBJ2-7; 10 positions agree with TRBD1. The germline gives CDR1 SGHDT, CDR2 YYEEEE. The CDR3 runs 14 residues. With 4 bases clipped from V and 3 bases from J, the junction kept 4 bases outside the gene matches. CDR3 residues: CASSPRTGGYEQYF. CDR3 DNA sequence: TGTGCCAGCAGCCCGCGGACAGGGGGCTACGAGCAGTACTTC.

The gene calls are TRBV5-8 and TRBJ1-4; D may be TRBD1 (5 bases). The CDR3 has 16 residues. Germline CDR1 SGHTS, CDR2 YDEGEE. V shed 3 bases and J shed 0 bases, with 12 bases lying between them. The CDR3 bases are TGTGCCAGCAGCTCGCAGGGTAAAGCAACTAATGAAAAACTGTTTTTT. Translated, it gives CASSSQGKATNEKLFF.

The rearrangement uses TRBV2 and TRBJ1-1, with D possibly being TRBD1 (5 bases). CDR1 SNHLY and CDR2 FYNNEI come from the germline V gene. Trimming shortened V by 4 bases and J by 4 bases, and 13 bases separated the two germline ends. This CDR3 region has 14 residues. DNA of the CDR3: TGTGCCAGCAGTGCGGCCAGGGTGGGCACTGAAGCTTTCTTT. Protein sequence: CASSAARVGTEAFF.

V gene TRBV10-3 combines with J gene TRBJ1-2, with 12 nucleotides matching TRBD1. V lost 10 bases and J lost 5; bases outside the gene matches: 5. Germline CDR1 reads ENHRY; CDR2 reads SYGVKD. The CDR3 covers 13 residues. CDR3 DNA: TGTGCCAGCCGGGACAGGGGGCTGTATGGCTACACCTTC. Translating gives CASRDRGLYGYTF.

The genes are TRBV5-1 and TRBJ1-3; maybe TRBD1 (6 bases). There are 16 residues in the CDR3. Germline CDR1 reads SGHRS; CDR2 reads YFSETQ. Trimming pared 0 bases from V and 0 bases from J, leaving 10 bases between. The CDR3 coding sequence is TGCGCCAGCAGCTTGGTTACAGGGCGCTCTGGAAACACCATATATTTT. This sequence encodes CASSLVTGRSGNTIYF.

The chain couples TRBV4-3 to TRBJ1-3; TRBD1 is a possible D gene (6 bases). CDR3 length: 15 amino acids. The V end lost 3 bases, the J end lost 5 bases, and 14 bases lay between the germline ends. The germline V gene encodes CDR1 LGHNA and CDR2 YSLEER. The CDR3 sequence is CASSQGRGDRNTIYF. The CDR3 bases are TGCGCCAGCAGCCAGGGCAGGGGAGACCGAAACACCATATATTTT.

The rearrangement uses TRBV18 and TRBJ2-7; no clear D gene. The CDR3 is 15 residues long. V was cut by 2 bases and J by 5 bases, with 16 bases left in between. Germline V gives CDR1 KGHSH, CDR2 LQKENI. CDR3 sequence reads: CASSPSLRQTHEQYF. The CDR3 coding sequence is TGTGCCAGCTCACCATCCTTGCGCCAAACTCACGAGCAGTACTTC.

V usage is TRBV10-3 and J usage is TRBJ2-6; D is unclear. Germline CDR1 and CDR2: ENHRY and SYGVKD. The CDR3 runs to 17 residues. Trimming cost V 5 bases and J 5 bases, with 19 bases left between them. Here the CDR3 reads CAISLRLCQSRANVLTF. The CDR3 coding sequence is TGTGCCATCAGTCTAAGACTCTGTCAAAGTCGGGCCAACGTCCTGACTTTC.

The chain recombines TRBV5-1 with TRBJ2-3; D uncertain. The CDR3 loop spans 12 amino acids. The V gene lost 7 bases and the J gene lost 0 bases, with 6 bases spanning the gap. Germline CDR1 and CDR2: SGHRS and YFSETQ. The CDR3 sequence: CASPPSTDTQYF. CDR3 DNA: TGCGCCAGCCCCCCGAGCACAGATACGCAGTATTTT.

In DNA form, the CDR3 reads TGTGCCAGTACTGTGAATTCTCCCGACACCACCCGGGAGACCCAGTACTTC. It codes for CASTVNSPDTTRETQYF. The J gene is TRBJ2-5, the V gene TRBV19; D gene uncertain. CDR3 size: 17 residues. Looked up from germline, CDR1 is LNHDA and CDR2 is SQIVND (reference sequence). V lost 7 bases to trimming and J lost 5 bases, with 26 bases between them.

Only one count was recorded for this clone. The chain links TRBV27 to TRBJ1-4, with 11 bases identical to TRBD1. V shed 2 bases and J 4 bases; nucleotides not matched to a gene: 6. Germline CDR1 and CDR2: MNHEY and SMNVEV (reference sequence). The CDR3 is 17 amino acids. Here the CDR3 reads CASSLGQGAWGNEKLFF. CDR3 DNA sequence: TGTGCCAGCAGTTTAGGACAGGGGGCGTGGGGTAATGAAAAACTGTTTTTT.

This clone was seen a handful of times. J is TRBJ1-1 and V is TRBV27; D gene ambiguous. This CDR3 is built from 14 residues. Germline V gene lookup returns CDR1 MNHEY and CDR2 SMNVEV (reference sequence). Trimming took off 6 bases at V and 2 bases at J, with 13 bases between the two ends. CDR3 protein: CASSSQRTNTEAFF. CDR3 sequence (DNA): TGTGCCAGCAGCTCTCAACGAACTAACACTGAAGCTTTCTTT.

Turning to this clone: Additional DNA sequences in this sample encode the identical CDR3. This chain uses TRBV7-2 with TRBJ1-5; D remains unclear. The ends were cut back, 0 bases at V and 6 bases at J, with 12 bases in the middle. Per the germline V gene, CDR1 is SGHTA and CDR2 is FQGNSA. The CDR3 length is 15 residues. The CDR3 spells CASSLAGGWGQPQHF. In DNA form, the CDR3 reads TGTGCCAGCAGCTTAGCGGGAGGTTGGGGTCAGCCCCAGCATTTT.